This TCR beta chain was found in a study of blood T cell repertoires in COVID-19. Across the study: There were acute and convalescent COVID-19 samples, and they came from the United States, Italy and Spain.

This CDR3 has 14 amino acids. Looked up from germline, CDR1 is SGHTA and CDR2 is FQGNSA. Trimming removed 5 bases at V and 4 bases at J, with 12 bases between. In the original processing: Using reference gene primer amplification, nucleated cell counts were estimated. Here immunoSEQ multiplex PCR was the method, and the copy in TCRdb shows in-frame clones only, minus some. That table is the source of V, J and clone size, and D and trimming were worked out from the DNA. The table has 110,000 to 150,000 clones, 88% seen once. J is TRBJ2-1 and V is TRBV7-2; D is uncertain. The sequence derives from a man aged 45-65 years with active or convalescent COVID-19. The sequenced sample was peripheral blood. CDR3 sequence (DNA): TGTGCCAGCAGCCCTGCCGTGAGGTACAATGAGCAGTTCTTC. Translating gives CASSPAVRYNEQFF.